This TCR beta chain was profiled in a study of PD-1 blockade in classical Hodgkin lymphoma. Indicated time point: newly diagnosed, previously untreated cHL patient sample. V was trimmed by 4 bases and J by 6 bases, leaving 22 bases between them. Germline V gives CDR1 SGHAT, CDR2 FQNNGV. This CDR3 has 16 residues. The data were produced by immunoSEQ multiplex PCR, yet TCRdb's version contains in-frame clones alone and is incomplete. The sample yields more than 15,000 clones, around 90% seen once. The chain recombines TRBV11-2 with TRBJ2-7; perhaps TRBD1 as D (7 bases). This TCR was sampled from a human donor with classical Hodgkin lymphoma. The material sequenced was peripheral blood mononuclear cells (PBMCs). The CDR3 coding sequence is TGTGCCAGCAGCTCTCCCTTGGAGGGGGCCAAGGGCGAGCAGTACTTC. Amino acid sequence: CASSSPLEGAKGEQYF.